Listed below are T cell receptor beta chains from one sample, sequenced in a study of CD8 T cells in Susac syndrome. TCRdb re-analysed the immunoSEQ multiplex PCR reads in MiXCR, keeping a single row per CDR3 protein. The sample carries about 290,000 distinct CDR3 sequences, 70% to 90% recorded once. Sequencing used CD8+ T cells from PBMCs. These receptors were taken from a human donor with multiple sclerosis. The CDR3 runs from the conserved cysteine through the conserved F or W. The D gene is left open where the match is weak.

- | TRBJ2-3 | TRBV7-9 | CASSFSDWGGPDTQYF
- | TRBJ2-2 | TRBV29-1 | CSAVPGTNTGELFF
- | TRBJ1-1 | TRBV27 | CASSLEGVTEAFF
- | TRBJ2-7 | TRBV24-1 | CATRISGPPSYEQYF
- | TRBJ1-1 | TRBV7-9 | CASSLDQGGNTEAFF
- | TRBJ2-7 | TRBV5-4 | CASSLAFPRAGLYYEQYF
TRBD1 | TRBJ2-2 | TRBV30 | CAWSQGQSPGELFF
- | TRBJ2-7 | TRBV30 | CAWSAVSSPGNYEQYF
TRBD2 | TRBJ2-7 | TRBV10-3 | CAISPAAGEGPSEQYF
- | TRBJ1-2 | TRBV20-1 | CSAREGLFNYGYTF
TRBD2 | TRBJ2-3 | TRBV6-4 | CASSDSRTSGGYTDTQYF
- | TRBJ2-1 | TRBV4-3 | CASSQDFSSYNEQFF
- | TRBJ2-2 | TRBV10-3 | CAISESMGIGELFF
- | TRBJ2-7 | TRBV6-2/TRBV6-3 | CASSALGSGPTYEQYF
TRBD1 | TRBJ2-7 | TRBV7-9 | CASSLVGQGEREQYF
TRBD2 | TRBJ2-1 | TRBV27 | CASSSWTSGRYNEQFF
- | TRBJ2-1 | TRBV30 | CARDGSYNEQFF
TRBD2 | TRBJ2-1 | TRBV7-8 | CASSLVSGRPYNEQFF
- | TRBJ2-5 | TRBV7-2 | CASSYDTVGTQYF
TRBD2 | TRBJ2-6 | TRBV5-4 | CASSLGAGGPSGANVLTF
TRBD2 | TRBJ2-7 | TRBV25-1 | CASSASGSYEQYF
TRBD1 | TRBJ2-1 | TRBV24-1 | CATSRGQGSFSHSSYNEQFF
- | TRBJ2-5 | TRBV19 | CASSISAGEETQYF
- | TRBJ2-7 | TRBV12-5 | CASSTSKLNWVGEQYF
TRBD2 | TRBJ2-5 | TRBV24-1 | CATSDLQGLAGEETQYF
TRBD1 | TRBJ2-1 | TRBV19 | CASSSLTGVSGEQFF
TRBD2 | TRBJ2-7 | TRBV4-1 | CASSQYMTSGSLRAPLKNEQYF
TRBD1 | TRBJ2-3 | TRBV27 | CASSFLGRTGTQYF
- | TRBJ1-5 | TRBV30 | CARSVWADNQPQHF
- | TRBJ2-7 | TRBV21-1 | CASGGPLQGRAGGNYEQYF
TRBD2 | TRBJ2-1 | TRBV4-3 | CASSQDRLADYNEQFF
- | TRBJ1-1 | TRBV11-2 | CASSAPNTEAFF
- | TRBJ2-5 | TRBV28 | CASSRFTGKRTQYF
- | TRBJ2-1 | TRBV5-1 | CASSLAGLLDYNEQFF
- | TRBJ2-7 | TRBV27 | CASSSWSEQYF
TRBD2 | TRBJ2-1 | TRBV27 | CASSLLGFGLATNNEQFF
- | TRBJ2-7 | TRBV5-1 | CASSLARHSREQYF
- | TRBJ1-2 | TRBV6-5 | CASSYSWGPYYGYTF
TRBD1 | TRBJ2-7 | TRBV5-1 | CASSLGQGVPYEQYF
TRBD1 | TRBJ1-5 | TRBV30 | CAWSPGTGISQPQHF
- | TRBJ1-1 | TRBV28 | CASSSLNTLIEAFF